These 21 T cell receptor beta chains share one sample of origin, sequenced in a study of blood T cell repertoires in COVID-19. The repertoire was sequenced with immunoSEQ multiplex PCR; TCRdb's copy has only in-frame clones and lacks some. This sample has approximately 490,000 clones, with 88% found just once. Sequencing was done on a sample of PBMCs or T cells enriched from blood (not recorded which). These receptors came from a woman in her sixties who had recovered from COVID-19.

The chain links TRBV19 to TRBJ1-1; D may be TRBD1 (6 bases). Germline CDR1 is LNHDA and CDR2 is SQIVND (reference sequence). The CDR3 is made up of 14 amino acids. V lost 6 bases and J lost 6, with 17 bases in between. In DNA, the CDR3 is TGTGCCAGTAGACCCGGGGGGCTGGGCGCTGAAGCTTTCTTT. Translation gives CASRPGGLGAEAFF. The full variable domain, its missing parts supplied by reference TRBV19 and TRBJ1-1, is DGGITQSPKYLFRKEGQNVTLSCEQNLNHDAMYWYRQDPGQGLRLIYYSQIVNDFQKGDIAEGYSVSREKKESFPLTVTSAQKNPTAFYLCASRPGGLGAEAFFGQGTRLTVV.

This clone occurred once. The chain links TRBV9 to TRBJ2-5; perhaps TRBD2 as D (5 bases). This CDR3 spans 15 amino acids. The ends were cut back, 4 bases at V and 5 bases at J, with 18 bases in the middle. The germline V gene encodes CDR1 SGDLS and CDR2 YYNGEE. As DNA, the CDR3 is TGTGCCAGCAGCCCTGGGAAGGGAACGGGGGAGACCCAGTACTTC. Translated: CASSPGKGTGETQYF.

The chain carries TRBV2 and TRBJ2-1, with D possibly being TRBD2 (5 bases). Trimming removed 3 bases from V and 10 bases from J, with 7 bases in between. The V gene's germline CDR1 is SNHLY and CDR2 FYNNEI. This CDR3 comprises 11 residues. This CDR3 reads CASSERGEQFF. The DNA of the CDR3 is TGTGCCAGCAGTGAGAGAGGGGAGCAGTTCTTC.

This rearrangement joins TRBV4-1 to TRBJ2-7; D is perhaps TRBD1 (6 bases). The CDR3 runs 17 residues. Germline CDR1 is MGHRA and CDR2 is YSYEKL. V lost 2 bases and J lost 7, with 24 bases in between. The CDR3 spells CASSQTWSAGAPFEQYF. In DNA form, the CDR3 reads TGCGCCAGCAGCCAAACATGGTCGGCAGGGGCCCCTTTTGAGCAGTACTTC.

V and J are TRBV5-4 and TRBJ1-3; D is ambiguous. The CDR3 sequence is 11 residues long. Trimming took off 4 bases at V and 8 bases at J, with 7 bases between the two ends. The germline gives CDR1 SGHNT, CDR2 YYREEE (reference sequence). The CDR3 is CASSKGDTIYF. Here the CDR3 DNA reads TGTGCCAGCAGCAAGGGAGACACCATATATTTT. Filled out from reference TRBV5-4 and TRBJ1-3, the complete variable domain reads ETGVTQSPTHLIKTRGQQVTLRCSSQSGHNTVSWYQQALGQGPQFIFQYYREEENGRGNFPPRFSGLQFPNYSSELNVNALELDDSALYLCASSKGDTIYFGEGSWLTVV.

This chain uses TRBV6-5 with TRBJ1-2, with D perhaps TRBD1 (6 bases). The V end was cut by 0 bases, the J end by 2 bases, with 10 bases between. This CDR3 is 15 amino acids long. The germline V gene encodes CDR1 MNHEY and CDR2 SVGAGI. The CDR3 spells CASSYSHRVNYGYTF. The DNA for the CDR3 is TGTGCCAGCAGTTACTCCCACAGGGTCAACTATGGCTACACCTTC.

The chain joins TRBV4-1 to TRBJ2-5; a weak D match, TRBD1 (6 bases). This CDR3 has 14 amino acids. Germline V gene sequence: CDR1 MGHRA, CDR2 YSYEKL. Trimming pared 2 bases from V and 1 base from J, leaving 8 bases between. The CDR3 DNA sequence: TGCGCCAGCAGCCAAAGGACAGTCCAAGAGACCCAGTACTTC. This gives the protein CASSQRTVQETQYF.

The chain combines TRBV4-1 with TRBJ2-3, with D unresolved. This CDR3 has 17 amino acids. CDR1 MGHRA and CDR2 YSYEKL come from the germline V gene. Trimming removed 1 base from V and 1 base from J, with 15 bases in between. This chain's CDR3 is CASSQGVVERRTDTQYF. CDR3 nucleotides: TGCGCCAGCAGCCAAGGTGTCGTGGAGAGGCGCACAGATACGCAGTATTTT.

The rearrangement uses TRBV23-1 and TRBJ2-3; 9 positions match TRBD1. TRBV23-1 falls under the ORF class, with uncertain function. This CDR3 has 16 residues. V was pared by 2 bases and J by 3 bases, with 6 bases of the junction left unmatched. The CDR3 DNA follows: TGCGCCAGCAGTCAAAGACAGGGGGGAATAACAGATACGCAGTATTTT. It codes for CASSQRQGGITDTQYF.

CDR3 bases: TGTGCCAGTAGTCCGACAGGGGCCTATGGCTACACCTTC. Encoded protein: CASSPTGAYGYTF. The chain links TRBV19 to TRBJ1-2, with TRBD1 matching over 8 bases. The CDR3 length is 13 residues. The trim removed 5 bases at V and 4 bases at J, leaving 3 bases unmatched. Germline V lookup: CDR1 LNHDA, CDR2 SQIVND (reference sequence).

The V and J genes are TRBV7-9 and TRBJ1-2; TRBD1 matches 10 bases. Unmatched junction bases numbered 9, after V lost 1 base and J lost 4 bases. The CDR3 runs 17 residues. In germline, CDR1 is SEHNR, CDR2 FQNEAQ (reference sequence). In nucleotides, the CDR3 is TGTGCCAGCAGCTTAGGGCCCGACAGGGGGCTTGGCTATGGCTACACCTTC. This codes for CASSLGPDRGLGYGYTF.

The chain has TRBV10-3 and TRBJ2-1, with 11 bases lining up with TRBD2. The junction had 6 bases not matched to a gene; V was cut back by 5 bases and J by 0 bases. Germline-derived CDR1 and CDR2 are ENHRY and SYGVKD. The CDR3 runs 17 residues. In DNA form, the CDR3 reads TGTGCCATCAGTCGGACTAGCGGGTCGAGCTCCTACAATGAGCAGTTCTTC. It translates to CAISRTSGSSSYNEQFF.

V and J are TRBV2 and TRBJ1-5; D perhaps matches TRBD1 (6 bases). Trimming cost V 6 bases and J 0 bases, with 15 bases left between them. The germline V gene encodes CDR1 SNHLY and CDR2 FYNNEI. This CDR3 comprises 16 residues. The CDR3 reads CASRGGTSHSNQPQHF. The CDR3 region has the DNA TGTGCCAGCAGGGGTGGGACAAGCCATAGCAATCAGCCCCAGCATTTT.

The V call is TRBV19, the J call TRBJ1-1; TRBD1 might be the D (6 bases). The germline V gene encodes CDR1 LNHDA and CDR2 SQIVND (reference sequence). The V gene lost 3 bases and the J gene lost 2 bases, with 10 bases spanning the gap. CDR3 length: 14 residues. The CDR3 spells CASSIVGANTEAFF. The DNA of the CDR3 is TGTGCCAGTAGTATTGTGGGGGCAAACACTGAAGCTTTCTTT.

V and J are TRBV3-1 (or the pseudogene TRBV3-2) and TRBJ2-7; a weak D match, TRBD1 (6 bases). Germline CDR1 is LGHDT and CDR2 is YNNKEL (reference sequence). Trimming stripped 4 bases from V and 4 bases from J, with 11 bases between. This CDR3 is 13 amino acids long. The DNA for the CDR3 is TGTGCCAGCAGCCCAGCACAGGGTTACGAGCAGTACTTC. It codes for CASSPAQGYEQYF.

The chain carries TRBV2 and TRBJ2-1; weak D call: TRBD1 (5 bases). Germline V gene lookup returns CDR1 SNHLY and CDR2 FYNNEI. The CDR3 covers 15 residues. Trimming removed 2 bases from V and 6 bases from J, with 14 bases in between. The CDR3 is CASSENGVRGNEQFF. The CDR3, as DNA: TGTGCCAGCAGTGAAAACGGCGTAAGGGGCAATGAGCAGTTCTTC.

This chain links TRBV2 with TRBJ2-7; TRBD1 aligns across 7 bases. CDR1 and CDR2 from the germline V gene are SNHLY and FYNNEI. The CDR3 is 15 residues long. Losses at the gene ends were 2 bases for V and 0 bases for J; bases not matched to a gene: 4. CDR3 sequence: CASSERGQSSYEQYV. As DNA, the CDR3 is TGTGCCAGCAGTGAAAGGGGACAGAGCTCCTACGAGCAGTACGTC.

In its sample, this clone was seen once. J is TRBJ2-3 and V is TRBV24-1; 13 bases line up with TRBD2. This CDR3 is built from 20 residues. J gave up 4 bases and V 0 bases, and 12 bases lay outside the gene matches. Germline values: CDR1 KGHDR, CDR2 SFDVKD. The DNA for the CDR3 is TGTGCCACCAGTGATTTGCGATCGACTAGCGGGGGGCCTAGGGCAGATACGCAGTATTTT. It codes for CATSDLRSTSGGPRADTQYF.

The CDR3 DNA sequence: TGTGCCAGCAGCCCAGGGACAGAACTCCAAGAGACCCAGTACTTC. This gives the protein CASSPGTELQETQYF. V gene TRBV9 combines with J gene TRBJ2-5; 7 nucleotides match TRBD1. The CDR3 has 15 residues. The germline CDR1 and CDR2 sequences are SGDLS and YYNGEE. Trimming cost V 4 bases and J 1 base; bases outside gene matches: 7.

The chain couples TRBV5-1 to TRBJ2-1, with D hard to call. Germline CDR1 is SGHRS and CDR2 is YFSETQ. Deletions cut 4 bases from V and 9 bases from J, with 8 bases between. The CDR3 is 11 residues long. This CDR3 reads CASSILSEQFF. The CDR3 coding sequence is TGCGCCAGCAGCATACTGAGTGAGCAGTTCTTC.

The V call is TRBV6-5, the J call TRBJ1-3; tentatively, D is TRBD1 (5 bases). CDR3 length: 14 amino acids. Deletions cut 8 bases from V and 1 base from J, with 12 bases between. CDR1 is MNHEY and CDR2 is SVGAGI in the germline V gene. The CDR3 sequence: CASVQGSSGNTIYF. The CDR3 DNA is TGTGCCAGCGTTCAGGGAAGTTCTGGAAACACCATATATTTT.